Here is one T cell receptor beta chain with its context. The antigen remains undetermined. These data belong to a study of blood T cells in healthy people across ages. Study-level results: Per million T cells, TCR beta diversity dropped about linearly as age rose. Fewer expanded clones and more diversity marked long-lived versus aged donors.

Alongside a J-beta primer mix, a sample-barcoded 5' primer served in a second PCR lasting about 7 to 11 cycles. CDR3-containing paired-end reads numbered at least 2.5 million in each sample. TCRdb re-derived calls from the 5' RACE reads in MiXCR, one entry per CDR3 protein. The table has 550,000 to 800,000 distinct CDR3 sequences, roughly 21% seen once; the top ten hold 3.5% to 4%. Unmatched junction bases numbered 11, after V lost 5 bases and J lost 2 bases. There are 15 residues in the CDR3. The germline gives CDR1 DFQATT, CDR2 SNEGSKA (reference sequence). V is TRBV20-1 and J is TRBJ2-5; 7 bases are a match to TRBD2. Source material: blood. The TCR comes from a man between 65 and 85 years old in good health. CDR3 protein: CSAEGAGAHQETQYF. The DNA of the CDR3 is TGCAGTGCTGAAGGGGCGGGAGCCCATCAAGAGACCCAGTACTTC.